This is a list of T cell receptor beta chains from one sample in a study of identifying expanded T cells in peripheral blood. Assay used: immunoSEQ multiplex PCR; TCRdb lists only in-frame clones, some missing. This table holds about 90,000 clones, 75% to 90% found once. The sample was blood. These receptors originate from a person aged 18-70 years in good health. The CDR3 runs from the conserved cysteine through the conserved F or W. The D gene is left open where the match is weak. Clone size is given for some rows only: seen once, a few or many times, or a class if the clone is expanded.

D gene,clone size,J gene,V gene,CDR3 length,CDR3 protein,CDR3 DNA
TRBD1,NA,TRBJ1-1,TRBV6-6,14,CASRDRGGRSEAFF,TGTGCCAGCAGGGACAGGGGTGGAAGGTCTGAAGCTTTCTTT
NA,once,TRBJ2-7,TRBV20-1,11,CSASILYEQYF,TGCAGTGCTAGTATACTTTACGAGCAGTACTTC
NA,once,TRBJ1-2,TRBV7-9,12,CASSLRDYGYTF,TGTGCCAGCAGCTTAAGAGACTATGGCTACACCTTC
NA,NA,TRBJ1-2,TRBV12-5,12,CASGSPSYGYTF,TGTGCTAGTGGTTCCCCTTCTTATGGCTACACCTTC
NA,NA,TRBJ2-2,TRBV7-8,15,CASSFQDILTGELFF,TGTGCCAGCAGCTTTCAGGACATATTGACCGGGGAGCTGTTTTTT
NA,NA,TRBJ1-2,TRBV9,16,CASTGGGFAIDSGYTF,TGTGCCAGCACCGGAGGGGGGTTTGCTATCGACTCTGGCTACACCTTC
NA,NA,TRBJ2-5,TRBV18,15,CASSPPSFGKETQYF,TGTGCCAGCTCACCACCGTCTTTCGGGAAAGAGACCCAGTACTTC
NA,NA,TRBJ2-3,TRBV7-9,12,CASSLDRGTQYF,TGTGCCAGCAGCTTAGACCGCGGTACGCAGTATTTT
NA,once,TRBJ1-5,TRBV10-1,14,CAPGGGGSNQPQHF,TGCGCCCCGGGGGGAGGGGGAAGCAATCAGCCCCAGCATTTT
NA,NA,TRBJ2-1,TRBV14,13,CASSPRGYNEQFF,TGTGCCAGTTCTCCCCGGGGCTACAATGAGCAGTTCTTC
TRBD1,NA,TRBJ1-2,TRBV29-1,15,CSVGSWTGGYYGYTF,TGCAGCGTTGGATCGTGGACAGGGGGCTACTATGGCTACACCTTC
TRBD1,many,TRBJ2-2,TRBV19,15,CASSIGQGNTGELFF,TGTGCCAGTAGTATAGGACAGGGGAACACCGGGGAGCTGTTTTTT
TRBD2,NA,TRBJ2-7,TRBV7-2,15,CASSSSSGGAYEQYF,TGTGCCAGCAGCTCGAGTAGCGGGGGTGCCTACGAGCAGTACTTC
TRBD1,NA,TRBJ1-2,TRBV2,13,CASRSQGADGYTF,TGTGCCAGCAGATCACAGGGGGCGGATGGCTACACCTTC
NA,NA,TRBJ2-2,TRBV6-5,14,CASSWWRNTGELFF,TGTGCCAGCAGTTGGTGGAGGAACACCGGGGAGCTGTTTTTT
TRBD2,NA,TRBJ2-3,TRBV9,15,CASSFRGGLTDTQYF,TGTGCCAGCAGCTTCCGGGGGGGCCTCACAGATACGCAGTATTTT
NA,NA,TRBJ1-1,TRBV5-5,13,CASSLSAGTEAFF,TGTGCCAGCAGCTTGTCGGCGGGCACTGAAGCTTTCTTT
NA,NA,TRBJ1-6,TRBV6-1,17,CASSDTTGSTYNSPLHF,TGTGCCAGCAGTGATACTACAGGGAGCACCTATAATTCACCCCTCCACTTT
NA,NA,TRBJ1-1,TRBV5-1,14,CASSTGQSNTEAFF,TGCGCCAGCAGCACCGGACAGTCGAACACTGAAGCTTTCTTT
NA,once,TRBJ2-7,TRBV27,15,CASIKHLPGSYEQYF,TGTGCCAGCATTAAACATTTGCCGGGGAGCTACGAGCAGTACTTC
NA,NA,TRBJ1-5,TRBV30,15,CAWSRADTYNQPQHF,TGTGCCTGGAGTAGAGCGGACACCTACAATCAGCCCCAGCATTTT
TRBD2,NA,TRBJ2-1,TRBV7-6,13,CASLGLANNEQFF,TGTGCCAGCCTGGGACTAGCTAACAATGAGCAGTTCTTC
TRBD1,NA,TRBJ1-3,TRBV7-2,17,CASSLGSAGTGGNTIYF,TGTGCCAGCAGCTTAGGCAGCGCTGGGACAGGGGGAAACACCATATATTTT
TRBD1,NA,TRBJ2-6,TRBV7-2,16,CASSQTGGSGANVLTF,TGTGCCAGCAGCCAAACAGGGGGCTCTGGGGCCAACGTCCTGACTTTC
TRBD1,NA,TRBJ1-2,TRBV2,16,CASSEGQGASNYGYTF,TGTGCCAGCAGTGAAGGGCAGGGGGCCTCGAACTATGGCTACACCTTC
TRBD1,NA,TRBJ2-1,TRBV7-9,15,CASRGWTGGDGEQFF,TGTGCCAGCAGGGGATGGACAGGGGGTGATGGGGAGCAGTTCTTC
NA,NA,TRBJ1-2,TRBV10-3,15,CAISEGEVSNYGYTF,TGTGCCATCAGTGAAGGAGAGGTGTCTAACTATGGCTACACCTTC
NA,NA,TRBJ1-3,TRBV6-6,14,CASSVGEPGNTIYF,TGTGCCAGCAGTGTGGGGGAACCTGGAAACACCATATATTTT
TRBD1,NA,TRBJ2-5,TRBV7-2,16,CASSFRGQGTQETQYF,TGTGCCAGCAGCTTTAGGGGGCAGGGAACCCAAGAGACCCAGTACTTC
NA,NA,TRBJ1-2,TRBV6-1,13,CASSEQGRRGYTF,TGTGCCAGCAGTGAACAGGGTAGGCGGGGCTACACCTTC
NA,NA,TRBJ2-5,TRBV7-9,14,CASKRTFEVETQYF,TGTGCCAGCAAAAGGACATTCGAGGTGGAGACCCAGTACTTC
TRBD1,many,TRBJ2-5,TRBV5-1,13,CASSSGQQETQYF,TGCGCCAGCAGCTCGGGACAGCAAGAGACCCAGTACTTC
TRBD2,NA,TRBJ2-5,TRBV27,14,CASGPGGGIETQYF,TGTGCCAGCGGTCCAGGCGGGGGTATAGAGACCCAGTACTTC
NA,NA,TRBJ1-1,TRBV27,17,CASSPRSQGSLNTEAFF,TGTGCCAGCAGTCCGCGATCACAGGGATCCCTGAACACTGAAGCTTTCTTT
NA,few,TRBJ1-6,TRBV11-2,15,CASSLGWTENSPLHF,TGTGCCAGCAGCTTAGGGTGGACGGAGAATTCACCCCTCCACTTT
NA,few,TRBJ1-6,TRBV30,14,CAWSVGTYNSPLHF,TGTGCCTGGAGTGTAGGGACCTATAATTCACCCCTCCACTTT
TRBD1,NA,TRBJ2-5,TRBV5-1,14,CASSSRTGMETQYF,TGCGCCAGCAGCTCGAGGACAGGGATGGAGACCCAGTACTTC
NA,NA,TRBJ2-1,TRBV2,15,CASSVDFSSYNEQFF,TGTGCCAGCAGTGTGGATTTTAGCTCCTACAATGAGCAGTTCTTC
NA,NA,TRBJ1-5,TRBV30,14,CAWSSGYASQPQHF,TGTGCCTGGTCCTCGGGGTATGCCTCTCAGCCCCAGCATTTT
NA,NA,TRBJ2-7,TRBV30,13,CAWSKGVFNEQYF,TGTGCCTGGAGTAAAGGGGTATTCAACGAGCAGTACTTC
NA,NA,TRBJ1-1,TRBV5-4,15,CASSLDYGGNTEAFF,TGTGCCAGCAGCTTGGATTATGGGGGGAACACTGAAGCTTTCTTT
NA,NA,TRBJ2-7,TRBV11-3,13,CASSLGRDIEQYF,TGTGCCAGCAGCTTAGGACGGGATATCGAGCAGTACTTC
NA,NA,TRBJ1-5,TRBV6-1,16,CASSEASGYSNQPQHF,TGTGCCAGCAGTGAAGCGTCGGGATATAGCAATCAGCCCCAGCATTTT
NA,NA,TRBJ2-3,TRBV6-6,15,CASSYSREGGDTQYF,TGTGCCAGCAGTTATAGCAGGGAAGGAGGAGATACGCAGTATTTT
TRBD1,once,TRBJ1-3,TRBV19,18,CASSIGLPGRGLGNTIYF,TGTGCCAGTAGTATAGGGCTCCCGGGCAGGGGGCTTGGAAACACCATATATTTT
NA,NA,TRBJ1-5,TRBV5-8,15,CASSLPGKGNQPQHF,TGTGCCAGCAGCTTGCCGGGAAAGGGCAATCAGCCCCAGCATTTT
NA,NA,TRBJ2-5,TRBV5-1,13,CASSPGVVETQYF,TGCGCCAGCAGCCCGGGCGTAGTGGAGACCCAGTACTTC
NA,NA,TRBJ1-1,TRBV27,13,CASRIRDNTEAFF,TGTGCCAGCAGAATCCGGGACAACACTGAAGCTTTCTTT